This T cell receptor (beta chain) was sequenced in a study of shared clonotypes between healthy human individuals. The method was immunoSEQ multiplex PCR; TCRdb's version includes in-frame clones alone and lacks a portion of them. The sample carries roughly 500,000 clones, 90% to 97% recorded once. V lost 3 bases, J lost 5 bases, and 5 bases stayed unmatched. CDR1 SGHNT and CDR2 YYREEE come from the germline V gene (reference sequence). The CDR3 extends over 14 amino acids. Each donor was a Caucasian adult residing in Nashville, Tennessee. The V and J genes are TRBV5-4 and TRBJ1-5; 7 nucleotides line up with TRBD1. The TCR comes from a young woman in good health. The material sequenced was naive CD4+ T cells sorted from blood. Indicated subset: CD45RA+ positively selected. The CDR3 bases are TGTGCCAGCAGCTCGCGGGACAGTGATCAGCCCCAGCATTTT. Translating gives CASSSRDSDQPQHF.